The entry below describes one T cell receptor beta chain. Its antigen specificity is not known. No much larger clone is present one base from it, and per-base qualities are unavailable. This entry comes from a study of blood T cell repertoires in COVID-19 (TCRdb year 2020). About the full investigation: Collaborator samples came from the United States, Italy and Spain and covered acute and convalescent phases of COVID-19. Subjects who had been exposed to COVID-19, were actively infected with it, or had recovered from it provided the deeply sampled blood TCRbeta repertoires that made up the dataset. The samples were drawn from two sources: the first 160 participants of the ongoing ImmuneRACE study, and 1,000 to 1,500 subjects contributed by 6 global collaborators. Where available, HLA class I and class II types were obtained from metadata supplied by the sample provider rather than from assay-based typing. The repertoires were made available in a free public database intended to serve as a resource for research on the immune response to SARS-CoV-2. The sample metadata nearly always contained a de-identified subject ID, COVID-19 status, age in years and sex. The prospective study material was composed of cDNA or gDNA derived from T cells, B-cell-depleted T cells, or PBMCs.

The CDR3 contains 13 residues, cysteine and phenylalanine counted. Of all the DNA, just the CDR3 is kept, 39 bases in frame from base 1. CDR1 and CDR2 are read off the germline V gene as SGHTA and FQGNSA. Clipping removes 3 bases from V and 5 bases from J, with 1 as the unmatched junction base count. Results the study describes overall, beyond this receptor: Clinical and demographic metadata were provided uncurated, with the amount varying by source and participant.

The immunoSEQ Assay, a bias-controlled multiplex PCR, was used to amplify TCRbeta CDR3 regions from genomic DNA. Per the source publication's procedure: The number of nucleated cells in each sample was estimated from the amplification of reference gene primers within the assay. Sequence reads were collapsed and filtered to measure the absolute abundance of every unique TCRbeta CDR3 rearrangement. For each sample, productive Simpson clonality was calculated as the square root of Simpson's diversity index over productive rearrangements. TCRdb carries this immuneACCESS record with in-frame sequences only. Its versions omit some clonotypes, under half of them owing to an unresolved V gene in the studies checked, with the rest unexplained. For V, J and clone size, that table is used; D and trimming come from the DNA. A total of 55,000 to 75,000 clones appear in this sample, about 88% of them only once. The ten most abundant clones make up around 7.4% of the sample.

The collaborating institutions used their own protocols to collect whole blood in K2EDTA tubes. For TCRbeta analysis, collaborator samples were shipped as frozen whole blood, as isolated PBMCs, or as DNA extracted from either sample type. Sequenced: peripheral blood. This sequence was found in a human donor with active COVID-19. The donor label of this sample is uncertain. The rearranged segments are TRBV7-2 and TRBJ2-5, with TRBD2 matching 9 junction bases. The CDR3 here reads CASSFSGSETQYF. The DNA is as follows: TGTGCCAGCAGCTTTAGCGGGAGTGAGACCCAGTACTTC.